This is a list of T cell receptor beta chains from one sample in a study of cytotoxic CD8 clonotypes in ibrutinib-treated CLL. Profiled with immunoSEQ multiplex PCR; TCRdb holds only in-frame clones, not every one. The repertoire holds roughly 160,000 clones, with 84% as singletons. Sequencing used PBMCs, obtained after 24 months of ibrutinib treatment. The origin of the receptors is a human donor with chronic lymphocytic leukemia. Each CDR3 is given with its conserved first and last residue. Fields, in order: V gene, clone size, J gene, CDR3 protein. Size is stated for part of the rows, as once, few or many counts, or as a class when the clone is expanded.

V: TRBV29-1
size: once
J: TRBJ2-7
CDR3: CSVNRQGTYEQYF

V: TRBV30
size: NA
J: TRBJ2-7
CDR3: CALNRVYEQYF

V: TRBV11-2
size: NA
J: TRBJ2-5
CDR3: CASSRDRTQETQYF

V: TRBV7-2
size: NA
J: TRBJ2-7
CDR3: CASSPHPRGLGHEQYF

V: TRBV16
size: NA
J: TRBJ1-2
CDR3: CASSQSDQAGGYTF

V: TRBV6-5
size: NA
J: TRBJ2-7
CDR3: CASRTGWSEYF

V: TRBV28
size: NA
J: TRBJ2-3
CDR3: CASSSLHREADTQYF

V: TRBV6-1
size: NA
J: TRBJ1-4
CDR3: CASSDKGLARSEKLFF

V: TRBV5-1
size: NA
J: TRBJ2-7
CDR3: CASSPRDRLNYEQYF

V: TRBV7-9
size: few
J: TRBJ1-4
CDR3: CASSLQGGGEKLFF

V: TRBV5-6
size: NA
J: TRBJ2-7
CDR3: CASSNRQVFSYEQYF

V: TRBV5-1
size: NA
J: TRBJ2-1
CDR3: CASSARTGDYNEQFF